Below, 28 T cell receptor beta chains from the same sample are listed, as sequenced in a study of blood T cell repertoires in COVID-19. The protocol was immunoSEQ multiplex PCR, while the TCRdb copy is restricted to in-frame clones and leaves out a portion. The top ten clones hold roughly 1.6% of a sample with a few hundred thousand clones, about 84% of them seen once. The sequenced sample consisted of peripheral blood. Every receptor here comes from a woman aged 45-65 years with acute or convalescent COVID-19.

The chain carries TRBV7-3 and TRBJ2-3; 7 positions match TRBD2. Germline values: CDR1 SGHTA, CDR2 FQGTGA. This CDR3 has 15 amino acids. V lost 1 base to trimming and J lost 2 bases; unmatched junction nucleotides: 3. In nucleotides, the CDR3 is TGTGCCAGCAGCTTAAGAGCGGGGTTCACAGATACGCAGTATTTT. Protein product: CASSLRAGFTDTQYF.

This sequence joins TRBV2 and TRBJ2-5; 8 nucleotides line up with TRBD1. The J segment lost 2 bases and the V segment lost 5 bases, leaving 4 bases of the junction unmatched. There are 14 residues in the CDR3. In germline, CDR1 is SNHLY, CDR2 FYNNEI. The CDR3 DNA follows: TGTGCCAGCAGTAGTAGGACAGGGCAAGAGACCCAGTACTTC. This codes for CASSSRTGQETQYF.

V is TRBV27 and J is TRBJ2-1; D may be TRBD1 (5 bases). The CDR3 contains 15 residues. CDR1 is MNHEY and CDR2 is SMNVEV in the germline V gene (reference sequence). Deletions cut 5 bases from V and 1 base from J, with 12 bases between. The CDR3 nucleotides read TGTGCCAGCAGTCTAAGGGGTCTTTCCTACAATGAGCAGTTCTTC. Encoded protein: CASSLRGLSYNEQFF.

The genes are TRBV14 and TRBJ1-4; 11 bases fit TRBD1. Germline-derived CDR1 and CDR2 are SGHDN and FVKESK. V dropped 5 bases and J dropped 7; count of bases not matched to a gene: 9. This CDR3 spans 16 amino acids. CDR3 DNA sequence: TGTGCCAGCAGCAAAGGGAGGACAGGGGGCATTGAAAAACTGTTTTTT. It specifies CASSKGRTGGIEKLFF.

This clone was observed a few times. The chain is built from TRBV5-4 and TRBJ2-2; perhaps TRBD2 as D (5 bases). The CDR3 runs to 14 residues. Trimming left V 4 bases short and J 5 bases short, with 12 bases between. Germline assignment: CDR1 SGHNT and CDR2 YYREEE (reference sequence). CDR3 loop: CASSDNRLTGELFF. CDR3 sequence (DNA): TGTGCCAGCAGCGACAACAGACTAACCGGGGAGCTGTTTTTT.

J is TRBJ1-2 and V is TRBV28, with D possibly being TRBD1 (6 bases). The germline V gene has CDR1 MDHEN and CDR2 SYDVKM. Trimming removed 8 bases at V and 7 bases at J, with 20 bases between. CDR3 length equals 14 residues. For the CDR3, the DNA is TGTGCCAGCCACACCCACAGGGCAGCGTTTGGCTACACCTTC. Translation: CASHTHRAAFGYTF.

This chain connects TRBV7-9 to TRBJ1-1; 9 bases align to TRBD1. The V gene end was trimmed by 9 bases and the J gene end by 1 base; junction bases not matched to a gene: 9. The CDR3 spans 15 residues. In germline, CDR1 is SEHNR, CDR2 FQNEAQ (reference sequence). As DNA, the CDR3 is TGTGCCAGTGCGACCACAGGGGGCCCGAACACTGAAGCTTTCTTT. Translated: CASATTGGPNTEAFF.

This sequence joins TRBV5-4 and TRBJ2-1, with D possibly matching TRBD2 (5 bases). Germline-derived CDR1 and CDR2 are SGHNT and YYREEE (reference sequence). The CDR3 contains 17 residues. V dropped 0 bases and J dropped 5 bases, with 18 bases sitting between them. CDR3 sequence: CASSLDPSSVDDNEQFF. The CDR3 region has the DNA TGTGCCAGCAGCTTGGATCCGAGTAGCGTGGATGACAATGAGCAGTTCTTC. The full variable domain, its missing parts supplied by reference TRBV5-4 and TRBJ2-1, is ETGVTQSPTHLIKTRGQQVTLRCSSQSGHNTVSWYQQALGQGPQFIFQYYREEENGRGNFPPRFSGLQFPNYSSELNVNALELDDSALYLCASSLDPSSVDDNEQFFGPGTRLTVL.

The V call is TRBV10-3, the J call TRBJ2-1; no clear D. This CDR3 is 11 amino acids long. Trimming shortened V by 4 bases and J by 7 bases, and 5 bases separated the two germline ends. In germline, CDR1 is ENHRY, CDR2 SYGVKD. In DNA, the CDR3 is TGTGCCATCAGTGTCGGGAATGAGCAGTTCTTC. It specifies CAISVGNEQFF.

Note on this clone: A read error may account for a junction end that differs from germline. The rearrangement links TRBV6-5 to TRBJ1-1, with D maybe TRBD1 (6 bases). The germline CDR1 and CDR2 sequences are MNHEY and SVGAGI. The CDR3 loop spans 14 amino acids. The DNA of the CDR3 is TGTGCCAGCAGCTCGACAGGTCTGAAGACTGAAGCTTTCTTT. This gives the protein CASSSTGLKTEAFF.

The rearrangement uses TRBV28 and TRBJ2-1; perhaps TRBD1 as D (6 bases). Germline V gene data show CDR1 as MDHEN and CDR2 as SYDVKM. The V and J ends lost 6 bases and 2 bases respectively, with 17 bases between them. The CDR3 loop spans 16 amino acids. CDR3: CASRDQGSWAYNEQFF. In nucleotides, the CDR3 is TGTGCCAGCAGGGACCAGGGGAGTTGGGCCTACAATGAGCAGTTCTTC.

In this sample, this clone turned up once. V is TRBV6-2 or TRBV6-3 and J is TRBJ2-7; D is undetermined. CDR1 is MNHEY and CDR2 is SVGEGT in the germline V gene. The V end lost 6 bases, the J end lost 3 bases, and 6 bases lay between the germline ends. The CDR3 contains 11 residues. CDR3 DNA: TGTGCCAGCAGCCCCTACTACGAGCAGTACTTC. Encoded protein: CASSPYYEQYF.

The CDR3 reads CSAQPGLAGPSYEQYF. CDR3 sequence (DNA): TGCAGCGCTCAACCGGGACTAGCGGGACCCTCCTACGAGCAGTACTTC. The chain joins TRBV29-1 to TRBJ2-7, with TRBD2 identical over 13 bases. The CDR3 contains 16 residues. J was trimmed by 0 bases and V by 7 bases; bases with no gene match: 9. Germline V gene data show CDR1 as SQVTM and CDR2 as ANQGSEA.

About this clone: Different DNA sequences within this sample yield the same CDR3. The chain combines TRBV5-5 with TRBJ2-7; 7 positions match TRBD2. The CDR3 has 11 residues. The junction had 5 bases not matched to a gene; V was cut back by 7 bases and J by 7 bases. CDR1 is SGHKS, CDR2 YYEKEE, per germline (reference sequence). The CDR3 region has the DNA TGTGCCAGCTCACTAGCGAGGGAGCAGTACTTC. As protein: CASSLAREQYF.

This clone came up once. The rearrangement joins TRBV2 to TRBJ1-2; D is uncertain. Germline values: CDR1 SNHLY, CDR2 FYNNEI. V was pared by 8 bases and J by 2 bases, with 9 bases between. The CDR3 loop spans 12 amino acids. DNA for the CDR3: TGTGCCAGCTCTGGAGAGAACTATGGCTACACCTTC. This codes for CASSGENYGYTF. Combining the CDR3 with reference TRBV2 and TRBJ1-2 gives the whole variable domain EPEVTQTPSHQVTQMGQEVILRCVPISNHLYFYWYRQILGQKVEFLVSFYNNEISEKSEIFDDQFSVERPDGSNFTLKIRSTKLEDSAMYFCASSGENYGYTFGSGTRLTVV.

The chain carries TRBV12-2 and TRBJ1-5; no DNA check was done on the table's D call, TRBD1. TRBV12-2 is a pseudogene locus. The CDR3 extends over 19 amino acids. In DNA, the CDR3 is TGTGCAAGTCGCTTAGAGAGGGGGGACAGACCTAATAGCAATCAGCCCCAGCATTTT. Translating it yields CASRLERGDRPNSNQPQHF.

V usage is TRBV7-8 and J usage is TRBJ2-7; D is unclear. This CDR3 has 14 residues. From germline, CDR1 is SGHVS and CDR2 FQNEAQ. With 4 bases removed from V and 9 bases from J, the gap between germline ends came to 19 bases. Here the CDR3 DNA reads TGTGCCAGCAGCTCAAGAGGCCAGCTAGAGAGGCAGTACTTC. Translating gives CASSSRGQLERQYF.

The chain recombines TRBV4-1 with TRBJ2-1; TRBD1 might be the D (6 bases). The CDR3 extends over 15 amino acids. Germline CDR1 reads MGHRA; CDR2 reads YSYEKL. V was pared by 0 bases and J by 7 bases, with 13 bases between. The CDR3 loop reads CASSQDVGHVNEQFF. The CDR3 DNA reads as TGCGCCAGCAGCCAAGATGTGGGACATGTGAATGAGCAGTTCTTC.

V is TRBV24-1 and J is TRBJ2-3; 16 nucleotides align to TRBD2. The CDR3 consists of 19 residues. CDR1 and CDR2 (germline): KGHDR, SFDVKD. Trimming at V came to 7 bases and at J to 2 bases, leaving 11 bases not matched to a gene. CDR3 nucleotides: TGTGCCACCAGGGGGGGACTAGCGGGAGGGCCGGCATCCACAGATACGCAGTATTTT. Translated: CATRGGLAGGPASTDTQYF.

The rearrangement joins TRBV15 to TRBJ1-2; D possibly corresponds to TRBD1 (6 bases). The germline V and J ends were trimmed by 7 bases and 2 bases, with 11 bases remaining between them. This CDR3 has 13 amino acids. CDR1 and CDR2 from the germline V gene are LNHNV and YYDKDF (reference sequence). This CDR3 is CATTTQGNYGYTF. CDR3 sequence (DNA): TGTGCCACCACCACCCAGGGGAACTATGGCTACACCTTC.

The chain's CDR3 is CASSERGWTDTQYF. CDR3 nucleotides: TGTGCCAGCAGTGAGCGGGGATGGACAGATACGCAGTATTTT. The chain is built from TRBV27 and TRBJ2-3; the match to TRBD2 covers 7 bases. Trimming cost V 5 bases and J 3 bases; bases outside gene matches: 5. Germline CDR1 and CDR2: MNHEY and SMNVEV (reference sequence). This CDR3 region has 14 residues.

The chain carries TRBV2 and TRBJ1-2; maybe TRBD1 (5 bases). V gave up 5 bases and J gave up 6 bases, with 13 bases separating them. The CDR3 loop spans 13 amino acids. Germline-derived CDR1 and CDR2 are SNHLY and FYNNEI. The CDR3 DNA reads as TGTGCCAGCAGTATGGCAGGGTTTAATGGCTACACCTTC. It is translated as CASSMAGFNGYTF.

The gene calls are TRBV9 and TRBJ2-1; D is possibly TRBD2 (5 bases). This CDR3 is built from 15 residues. The V end was cut by 3 bases, the J end by 6 bases, with 16 bases between. CDR1 is SGDLS, CDR2 YYNGEE, per germline. The CDR3: CASSALTSPANEQFF. In DNA, the CDR3 is TGTGCCAGCAGCGCTCTCACTAGTCCCGCCAATGAGCAGTTCTTC.

This clone turned up a few times. The V gene is TRBV7-2, the J gene TRBJ1-2, with 9 bases identical to TRBD1. Germline loops: CDR1 SGHTA, CDR2 FQGNSA. The ends lost 4 bases at V and 8 bases at J; junction bases unmatched: 8. The CDR3 covers 14 residues. The CDR3: CASSSRDRVRGYTF. The CDR3 coding sequence is TGTGCCAGCAGCTCCCGGGACAGGGTCAGAGGCTACACCTTC.

V gene TRBV6-6 combines with J gene TRBJ2-5, with D tentatively TRBD2 (6 bases). This CDR3 region has 11 residues. Germline CDR1 MNHNY, CDR2 SVGAGI (reference sequence). V gave up 9 bases and J gave up 5 bases, with 10 bases separating them. CDR3 DNA sequence: TGTGCCAGTCTAGCGCGGGAGACCCAGTACTTC. This gives the protein CASLARETQYF.

V usage is TRBV18 and J usage is TRBJ1-1, with 9 positions matching TRBD1. The CDR3 runs to 14 residues. Per germline, CDR1 KGHSH and CDR2 LQKENI. The junction had 5 bases not matched to a gene; V was cut back by 6 bases and J by 3 bases. CDR3 amino acids: CASSPGQGYTEAFF. Written as DNA, the CDR3 is TGTGCCAGCTCTCCGGGACAGGGATACACTGAAGCTTTCTTT.

The chain is built from TRBV27 and TRBJ1-2; TRBD1 matches at 7 bases. CDR1 and CDR2 from the germline V gene are MNHEY and SMNVEV (reference sequence). This CDR3 comprises 13 residues. Germline trimming cut 3 bases from V and 8 bases from J; bases unmatched to any gene: 6. CDR3 sequence reads: CASSFTGALGYTF. In DNA form, the CDR3 reads TGTGCCAGCAGTTTCACAGGGGCCTTAGGCTACACCTTC.

This chain uses TRBV27 with TRBJ1-1, with 8 bases lining up with TRBD1. Germline V CDR1 and CDR2: MNHEY, SMNVEV (reference sequence). Trimming removed 7 bases from V and 1 base from J; junction bases left unmatched: 5. The CDR3 spans 14 residues. DNA of the CDR3: TGTGCCAGCACCCTGGACAGGGAGAACACTGAAGCTTTCTTT. Its protein is CASTLDRENTEAFF.